The clone carrying this TCR beta chain occurred many times. The antigen is unknown. This entry belongs to a study of molecular identifiers for immune sequencing clone quantification. The CDR3 covers 14 residues. Trimming removed 3 bases from V and 5 bases from J, with 14 bases in between. Germline CDR1 is SGHTA and CDR2 is FQGNSA. Naive CD8 library inputs spanned about 18,000 to 1,100,000 sorted cells and 10%, 30% or 50% RNA. Listed TCR primers and previously described methods were used for bulk TCR libraries. TCRdb recomputed calls from the PCR reads with MiXCR, one row per CDR3 protein. The table shows 250,000 to 400,000 distinct CDR3 sequences, with about 20% occurring only once. General observations from the study: Clone sizes could be underestimated for highly expanded clones when identical TCR molecules share a barcode.

The V and J genes are TRBV7-2 and TRBJ2-7; D is perhaps TRBD1 (5 bases). This clonotype originated in a human donor in good health. Some libraries in this study had Jurkat cell RNA spiked in. The sample consisted of naive CD8+ T cells from blood, with Jurkat cell RNA spiked in. Subset given: FACS-sorted CD8+CD4-CCR7+CD45RA+ naive T cells. The CDR3 here is CASSFGAVSDEQYF. The CDR3 DNA reads TGTGCCAGCAGCTTTGGGGCTGTCTCGGACGAGCAGTACTTC.